This T cell receptor (beta chain) was recovered during a study of cytomegalovirus exposure and HLA in healthy donors (dated by TCRdb to 2016 to 2017). With respect to the entire study: In an earlier analysis of approximately 640 of the donors, 250 to 350 Gb of sequence data and 120 million or so unique TCR beta sequences from about 180 million T cells were reported. Typing coverage varied by locus: roughly 629-630 donors for A, B, C, DRB1 and DQB1; roughly 500 for DQA1; nearly 610 for DPA1; 450 to 480 for DPB1. An earlier analysis of nearly 600 of the donors applied high-throughput TCR beta sequencing to assess whether each TCR beta V gene segment acted as functional or pseudogenic. Using immunosequencing, the study profiled T cell repertoires from fewer than 850 subjects and related those repertoires to cytomegalovirus serostatus. Alongside the repertoire data, information on donor age, sex, ethnicity and CMV serostatus was compiled. Every repertoire in the discovery cohort had been generated on one and the same sequencing platform. Several DR-DQ haplotypes were treated as single units for association and clustering because of strong linkage in the cohort. Class I and class II HLA loci were covered by the typing at four-digit resolution. An early release covering 550 to 650 HLA-typed donors comprised approximately 300 gigabases of sequencing data and around 85 million unique TCR sequences. Among around 400 genotyped donors of the cohort, an average of approximately 200,000 unique TCR beta nucleotide sequences was sequenced per donor, of which about 19% were non-productive. A later analysis re-examined previously published TCR beta repertoires from several hundred donors and added high-resolution HLA genotyping to investigate patterns of TCR occurrence. Rather than drawing on any new phenotypic data, the later analysis identified candidate immune exposures from TCR beta sequences and the way those sequences occurred across donors. The study was designed to test whether signatures of past pathogen exposure could be identified by cataloging public T cell receptors. In addition to the first cohort of around 670 subjects, a separate validation cohort of about 120 different subjects was used. Genome-wide SNP genotypes for about three fifths of the roughly 670 donors were used in a later genetic analysis, which treated that subset as a discovery cohort. To predict cytomegalovirus infection status, the study combined high-throughput TCR immunosequencing, statistical association of individual TCRs with disease status, and machine learning. Of the 350 to 450 genotyped donors, over 70% fell in the genetic ancestry cluster associated with self-reported Caucasian donors. Overall results and qualifications from the work: It was suggested by the authors that the approach could potentially be generalized to other disease states and immunological phenotypes. When HLA alleles, especially DR and DQ, strongly co-occurred, attributing TCR associations to individual alleles was difficult. A later genetic analysis associated a missense DCLRE1C variant with V-gene and J-gene trimming of TCR beta chains, and an independent cohort replicated the association. The classifier was reported to diagnose cytomegalovirus status with high specificity and sensitivity in both the original cohort and the validation cohort. The study listed around 160 TCR beta chains as associated with cytomegalovirus. In an earlier analysis of approximately 590 of the donors, most TCR beta V segments were observed in productive rearrangements about 90% or about 30% of the time, broadly matching IMGT annotations. In a later analysis, HLA-associated TCR beta chains showed more clonal expansion and lower generation probabilities than non-associated chains that were equally common. A further reported finding was that TCR beta sequences accurately predicted the HLA-A and HLA-B alleles for most subjects in the first cohort. A later analysis found that most CMV-associated TCR beta chains appeared HLA-restricted, with HLA associations seemingly driven largely by CMV exposure. Correlated functional status among segregating V segments might be attributable to linkage disequilibrium, but an unknown experimental factor could not be ruled out. The presence/absence analyses assumed that sequencing depth was roughly uniform across donors, and that assumption may not be true. The 87-base-pair reads could not distinguish some IMGT-functional V segments, including TRBV6-2 and TRBV6-3, so those segments were excluded. A later genetic analysis reported fewer N-insertions in productive TCRs among donors in an Asian-associated ancestry cluster than the roughly 620-donor mean. Only TCR beta chains were sequenced in this cohort, and the absence of alpha or paired-chain data limited detectable features. While some public TCRs were present in many individuals, most TCR sequences turned up only very rarely across donors. The only immune exposure information available for the cohort was CMV serostatus. According to a later analysis, TCR association rates differed among HLA loci, with DRB1 alleles showing the most associated TCRs and HLA-C alleles showing the fewest. A later analysis associated 15,000 to 20,000 TCR beta sequences with specific HLA alleles at a false discovery rate of 0.05. Three of the identified cytomegalovirus-associated TCR beta chains were confirmed in vitro to be specific for cytomegalovirus antigens. A cluster of highly shared sequence variants was judged likely to be a technical artifact of the sequencing pipeline. A later analysis reported that several top co-occurrence clusters appeared linked to parvovirus B19, influenza, CMV and Epstein-Barr virus. HLA typing was unavailable for some donors at each locus, so association tests used only the typed subset. Because counts were too low, some 17 rarely observed V segments, including chromosome 9 orphons, were excluded from the earlier analysis of under 650 of the donors.

The cohort was made up of 666 healthy bone marrow donors. At the time of sampling, all cohort members were nominally healthy, though unrecorded immune exposures were likely present. The donor was CMV seropositive and was included in the group of about 290 seropositive cohort members. Every donor gave a peripheral blood sample, and the peripheral blood mononuclear cells from that sample were used for TCR beta sequencing. Genomic DNA extraction from the blood cell samples was performed with the Qiagen DNeasy Blood Extraction Kit. Details on this clone: Its cognate antigen has yet to be identified. Within one base of it there is no much larger clone, and no base qualities were kept. The sample has other DNA sequences that encode this CDR3 too.

The receptor library was made with the immunoSEQ multiplex PCR assay. A mixture of 60 forward primers for TCR Vbeta segments and 13 reverse primers for TCR Jbeta segments was used in the multiplex PCR. The CDR3 region of rearranged TCR beta genes was amplified from genomic DNA by a multiplex PCR assay. The Illumina HiSeq System was used to sequence the amplified TCR beta libraries as 87-base-pair reads. In the original analysis: In a later analysis, some 80 million unique TCR beta chains were counted across the 690 or so repertoires, and some 10 million of these chains were shared by at least two donors. To remove PCR and sequencing errors, raw reads were error-corrected and collapsed into unique sequences using a nearest-neighbor algorithm that merged closely related sequences. V, D and J gene segments were assigned by aligning CDR3 sequences to IMGT reference sequences. For a sequence to be retained, a match of at least six nucleotides to both a V gene segment and a J gene segment was required. A rearrangement was called productive if the CDR3 had no stop codons and remained in frame with V and J, and every other rearrangement was called non-productive. CDR3 was defined according to IMGT convention as the region running from the second conserved V-encoded cysteine to the conserved J-encoded phenylalanine. Sequences without an unambiguous match to a single V gene segment were excluded from the earlier analysis of 587 of the donors. An earlier analysis of several hundred of the donors called V segments functional above 56.7% productive rearrangements and segregating when the between-donor standard deviation exceeded 5%. A statistical classification framework was built for diagnosing cytomegalovirus status from the catalog of TCR beta chain sequences. In a later analysis, TCR nucleotide sequences were compared against IMGT/GENE-DB human TR gene sequences so that V and J genes could be assigned. Using the TCRdist pipeline, a later analysis assigned CDR3 sequences along with most-parsimonious VDJ recombination scenarios. A later analysis defined each TCR beta chain by its CDR3 amino acid sequence plus V-gene family, and excluded reads lacking a unique V-gene family. To address suspected cross-contamination and a sequencing artifact, a later analysis removed around 600 highly shared, low-generation-probability nucleotide sequences. In a later analysis, a clonal expansion index was calculated for each public chain from normalized within-repertoire ranks of inferred template counts. In a later analysis, generation probabilities were computed with a VDJ recombination model fitted to out-of-frame rearrangements, and the resulting probabilities were checked against IGoR. A later analysis scored TCR-TCR, TCR-HLA and TCR-CMV co-occurrence with hypergeometric tests, applying a repertoire-size bias correction to TCR pairs. A later analysis estimated false discovery rates by permuting HLA or CMV assignments 20 times. In a later analysis, co-occurring TCRs were grouped using DBSCAN, and TCRdist sequence similarity was added for clustering within HLA-allele-positive subsets. Repertoires with fewer than 30,000 or more than 120,000 public chains, plus five repertoires with anomalous nucleotide sharing, were excluded from co-occurrence clustering. The source is immuneACCESS, and TCRdb retained only in-frame sequences with V and J called. Part of the clones is not carried over; for the studies checked, unresolved V genes explain less than half of this, and the remainder is unexplained. V, J and clone size are taken as reported in that table, and D and trimming were inferred from the DNA itself. The sample table lists 80,000 to 100,000 clones, about 81% of them with a count of one. The ten most abundant clones make up under 5.5% of the sample.

Unmatched junction bases come to 9, with V trimmed by 4 bases and J by 7 bases. The CDR3 contains 14 residues, cysteine and phenylalanine counted. Only the CDR3 DNA is retained, 42 bases long and in frame from the first base. CDR1 is given as SGDLS and CDR2 as YYNGEE, both from the germline V gene. This TCR was sampled from a middle-aged man in good health and CMV-seropositive. The specimen was PBMCs. The rearranged chain carries TRBV9 and TRBJ1-2; the junction holds 8 bases that match TRBD1. The CDR3 corresponds to CASSPGQGPRGYTF. In nucleotide form, the sequence is TGTGCCAGCAGCCCAGGACAGGGACCTCGTGGCTACACCTTC.